This paragraph covers one TCR beta chain sequence. This library used around 400 ng RNA and molecular barcoded adaptors spanning alpha/delta and beta/gamma chains. MiXCR, applied by TCRdb to the reads, yields one record per CDR3 protein. In the table there are roughly 59,000 distinct CDR3 sequences, 15% to 20% of which are singletons. The record originates from a study of read filtering for tumor transcriptome and immune sequencing. This CDR3 is built from 15 residues. The V gene's germline CDR1 is SEHNR and CDR2 FQNEAQ (reference sequence). Deletions cut 1 base from V and 8 bases from J, with 15 bases between.

This TCR derives from a donor aged 40 or over with multiple myeloma. The gene calls are TRBV7-9 and TRBJ1-5; D is unresolved. The sequenced sample was a population of CD138-negative cells sorted from bone marrow. The CDR3 sequence: CASSLGRHVEEPQHF. The CDR3 DNA is TGTGCCAGCAGCTTAGGGCGGCACGTTGAAGAGCCCCAGCATTTT.